This TCR beta chain was recovered during a study of blood T cell repertoires in COVID-19. As for the study in general: Some COVID-19 samples were acute and others convalescent; all came from the United States, Italy and Spain. The analysed material was cDNA or gDNA that came from T cells, B-cell-depleted T cells, or PBMCs.

Produced via immunoSEQ multiplex PCR; TCRdb's table is partial and in-frame only. The sample holds over 200,000 clones, approximately 90% seen once. Trimming cost V 10 bases and J 0 bases, with 24 bases left between them. This CDR3 is 18 amino acids long. Germline-derived CDR1 and CDR2 are SGHVS and FNYEAQ. Enrollees, about 18 to 95 years old, lived in 20 to 25 US areas. Among Cohort 3 donors, those recovered had two negative PCRs, clearance, or symptom resolution. The V gene is TRBV7-6, the J gene TRBJ2-2; D not certain. The source is a man aged 40-49 years who had recovered from COVID-19. Sequenced material: PBMCs or T cells enriched from blood (not recorded which). The CDR3 region has the DNA TGTGCCATCCACCGACCGTACGCGGCCCCCGCGAACACCGGGGAGCTGTTTTTT. Amino acids: CAIHRPYAAPANTGELFF.